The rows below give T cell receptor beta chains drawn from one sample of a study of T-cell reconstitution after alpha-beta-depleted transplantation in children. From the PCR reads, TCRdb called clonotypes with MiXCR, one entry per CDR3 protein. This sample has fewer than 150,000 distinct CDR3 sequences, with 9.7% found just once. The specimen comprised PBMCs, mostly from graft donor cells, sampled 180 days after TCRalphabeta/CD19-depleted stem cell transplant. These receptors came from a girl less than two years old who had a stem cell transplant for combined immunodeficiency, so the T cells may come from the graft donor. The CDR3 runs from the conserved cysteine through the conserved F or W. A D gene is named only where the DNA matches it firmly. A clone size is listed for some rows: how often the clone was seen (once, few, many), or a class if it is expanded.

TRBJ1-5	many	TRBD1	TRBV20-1	CSAHRGGSNQPQHF	TGCAGTGCTCACAGGGGTGGAAGCAATCAGCCCCAGCATTTT
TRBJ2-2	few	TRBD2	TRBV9	CASSVSAGGPYTGELFF	TGTGCCAGCAGCGTTTCAGCGGGGGGGCCCTACACCGGGGAGCTGTTTTTT
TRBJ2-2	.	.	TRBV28	CASSPGTRISGELFF	TGTGCCAGCAGCCCCGGGACCCGAATCTCCGGGGAGCTGTTTTTT
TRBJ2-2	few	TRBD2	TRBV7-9	CASSLGREANTGELFF	TGTGCCAGCAGCTTAGGGCGGGAGGCGAACACCGGGGAGCTGTTTTTT
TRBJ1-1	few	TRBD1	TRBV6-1	CASSPQGQGNTEAFF	TGTGCCAGCAGTCCCCAGGGACAGGGGAACACTGAAGCTTTCTTT
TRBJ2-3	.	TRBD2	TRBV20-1	CSAARTSGRAEADTQYF	TGCAGTGCTGCCCGGACTAGCGGGAGGGCCGAGGCAGATACGCAGTATTTT
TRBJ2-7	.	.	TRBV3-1	CASSQDLSDEQYF	TGTGCCAGCAGCCAAGATCTTTCGGACGAGCAGTACTTC
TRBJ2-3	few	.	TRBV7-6	CASSLAEGEKGGLTDTQYF	TGTGCCAGCAGCTTAGCAGAGGGGGAGAAGGGAGGCCTCACAGATACGCAGTATTTT
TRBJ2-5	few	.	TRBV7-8	CASRGEGVWKTQYF	TGTGCCAGCAGAGGCGAGGGGGTGTGGAAGACCCAGTACTTC
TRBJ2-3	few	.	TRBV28	CASSSPAFTDTQYF	TGTGCCAGCAGTTCCCCAGCGTTCACAGATACGCAGTATTTT
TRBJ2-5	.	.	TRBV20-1	CSASGLGQETQYF	TGCAGTGCTAGTGGCCTAGGGCAAGAGACCCAGTACTTC
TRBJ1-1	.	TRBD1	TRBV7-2	CASSSRDRGNTEAFF	TGTGCCAGCAGCTCGAGAGACAGGGGGAACACTGAAGCTTTCTTT
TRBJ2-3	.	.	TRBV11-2	CASSLEWGIGGVAGYTDTQYF	TGTGCCAGCAGCTTAGAGTGGGGGATAGGGGGGGTCGCGGGGTACACAGATACGCAGTATTTT
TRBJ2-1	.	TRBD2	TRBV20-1	CSAGSPSGLAGTAYNEQFF	TGCAGTGCTGGATCTCCATCCGGACTAGCGGGGACAGCCTACAATGAGCAGTTCTTC
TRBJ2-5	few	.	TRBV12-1	CASSSAGLAGLGETQYF	TGTGCCAGCAGCTCCGCCGGACTAGCGGGACTTGGGGAGACCCAGTACTTC
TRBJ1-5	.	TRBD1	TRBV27	CASSRTGGEMSNQPQHF	TGTGCCAGCAGCCGGACAGGCGGCGAGATGAGCAATCAGCCCCAGCATTTT
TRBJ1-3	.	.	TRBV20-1	CSARLRASYSGNTIYF	TGCAGTGCCAGACTCCGAGCCTCTTACTCTGGAAACACCATATATTTT
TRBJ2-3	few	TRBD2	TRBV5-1	CASSLVRASGRTDTQYF	TGCGCCAGCAGCTTGGTACGGGCTAGCGGGCGCACAGATACGCAGTATTTT
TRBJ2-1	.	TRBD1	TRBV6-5	CASSYPRQGADNEQFF	TGTGCCAGCAGTTATCCTCGCCAGGGGGCCGACAATGAGCAGTTCTTC
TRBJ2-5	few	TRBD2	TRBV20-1	CSAHGGGARETQYF	TGCAGTGCCCACGGGGGGGGCGCGAGGGAGACCCAGTACTTC
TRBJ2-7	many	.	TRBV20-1	CSALGQREQYF	TGCAGTGCCCTTGGACAGCGGGAGCAGTACTTC
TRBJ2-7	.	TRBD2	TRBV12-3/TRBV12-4	CASSRGGDAETYEQYF	TGTGCCAGCAGCCGTGGGGGGGACGCGGAAACCTACGAGCAGTACTTC
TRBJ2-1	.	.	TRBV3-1	CASSSGTENEQFF	TGTGCCAGCAGCTCGGGGACGGAGAATGAGCAGTTCTTC
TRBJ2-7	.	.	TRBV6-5	CASSYSGQNPYEQYF	TGTGCCAGCAGTTACTCGGGCCAGAATCCTTACGAGCAGTACTTC
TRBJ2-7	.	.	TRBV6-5	CASSYRGSQGSYEQYF	TGTGCCAGCAGTTACCGCGGGTCACAGGGCTCCTACGAGCAGTACTTC
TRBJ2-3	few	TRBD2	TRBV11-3	CASSVGLAEPDTQYF	TGTGCCAGCAGCGTCGGACTAGCGGAGCCAGATACGCAGTATTTT
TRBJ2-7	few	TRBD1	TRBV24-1	CATSDPRQGSYEQYF	TGTGCCACCAGTGATCCCCGACAGGGGTCCTACGAGCAGTACTTC
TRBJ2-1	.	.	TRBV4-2	CASSQAPHTSSYNEQFF	TGTGCCAGCAGCCAAGCGCCACACACCAGCTCCTACAATGAGCAGTTCTTC
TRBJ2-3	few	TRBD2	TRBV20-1	CSAAGLAGLIDTQYF	TGCAGTGCTGCGGGACTAGCGGGGTTGATAGATACGCAGTATTTT
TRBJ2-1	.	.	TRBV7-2	CASSLGMAASYNEQFF	TGTGCCAGCAGCTTAGGGATGGCCGCGTCCTACAATGAGCAGTTCTTC
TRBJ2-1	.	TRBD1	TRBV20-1	CSATTDRVNEQFF	TGCAGTGCTACCACGGACAGGGTCAATGAGCAGTTCTTC
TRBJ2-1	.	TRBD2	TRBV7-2	CASSLGPSGGAEQFF	TGTGCCAGCAGCTTAGGGCCTAGCGGGGGGGCGGAGCAGTTCTTC
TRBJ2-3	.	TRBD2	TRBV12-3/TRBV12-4	CASSFPREGLPYSDTQYF	TGTGCCAGCAGTTTTCCCCGGGAGGGCCTTCCTTACTCAGATACGCAGTATTTT